Listed below are T cell receptor beta chains from one sample, sequenced in a study of T cells after yellow fever vaccination. TCRdb ran MiXCR on the 5' RACE reads and lists one entry per CDR3 protein. This sample yields under 300,000 distinct CDR3 sequences, of which less than 8.5% are seen a single time; over 0.65% belongs to the top ten. The sample was CD4+ T cells sorted from PBMCs, taken 15 days after the yellow fever booster vaccination. These receptors were obtained from a young man who received the YFV17D yellow fever vaccine. Each CDR3 is given with its conserved first and last residue. A D gene is named only where the DNA matches it firmly. Clone sizes are given selectively: once, few, many, or a class where the clone is expanded.

clone_size j_call v_call d_call cdr3_length cdr3_aa cdr3_nt
- TRBJ2-2 TRBV6-5 - 14 CASSWVGVDGELFF TGTGCCAGCAGTTGGGTTGGCGTAGACGGGGAGCTGTTTTTT
- TRBJ2-4 TRBV7-9 - 13 CASSSTEGHIQYF TGTGCCAGCAGCTCAACTGAGGGACACATTCAGTACTTC
many TRBJ2-1 TRBV4-2 - 15 CASSQDWGTLNEQFF TGTGCCAGCAGCCAAGATTGGGGGACGCTGAATGAGCAGTTCTTC
few TRBJ1-2 TRBV7-6 - 13 CASSFRDGYGYTF TGTGCCAGCAGCTTCCGGGACGGCTATGGCTACACCTTC
- TRBJ1-4 TRBV5-1 - 15 CASSGLGATNEKLFF TGCGCCAGCAGCGGATTGGGGGCAACTAATGAAAAACTGTTTTTT
- TRBJ2-1 TRBV10-3 - 13 CAISDPRRDEQFF TGTGCCATCAGTGACCCCCGACGGGATGAGCAGTTCTTC
few TRBJ1-2 TRBV14 - 13 CASSRQVDYGYTF TGTGCCAGCAGCCGACAAGTGGACTATGGCTACACCTTC
many TRBJ2-3 TRBV11-3 - 13 CASSLDLGDTQYF TGTGCCAGCAGCTTAGATCTGGGAGATACGCAGTATTTT
few TRBJ2-1 TRBV20-1 TRBD1 15 CSANLRDRGFNEQFF TGCAGTGCCAACCTCCGGGACAGGGGATTCAATGAGCAGTTCTTC
- TRBJ2-7 TRBV11-2 - 20 CASSLPRTGGRTSGYYEQYF TGTGCCAGCAGCTTACCCCGGACAGGGGGAAGGACTAGCGGGTACTACGAGCAGTACTTC
- TRBJ2-1 TRBV5-1 - 14 CASSLVVGQAEQFF TGCGCCAGCAGCTTGGTCGTAGGGCAAGCCGAGCAGTTCTTC
- TRBJ2-3 TRBV5-4 - 15 CASSLRAREPDTQYF TGTGCCAGCAGCTTGAGGGCGAGGGAGCCAGATACGCAGTATTTT
- TRBJ2-1 TRBV20-1 - 16 CSARKKNREGYNEQFF TGCAGTGCTAGAAAAAAGAACAGGGAAGGGTACAATGAGCAGTTCTTC
many TRBJ2-1 TRBV24-1 - 12 CATSDSRVEQFF TGTGCCACCAGTGATTCTAGGGTAGAGCAGTTCTTC
- TRBJ2-7 TRBV2 - 14 CASSGWRSGREQYF TGTGCCAGCAGTGGGTGGAGGTCCGGAAGGGAGCAGTACTTC
many TRBJ2-3 TRBV7-2 TRBD2 14 CASSSTSGGDTQYF TGTGCCAGCAGCTCGACTAGCGGGGGAGATACGCAGTATTTT
many TRBJ2-5 TRBV12-3/TRBV12-4 TRBD1 14 CASRLAGGRETQYF TGTGCCAGCAGACTCGCAGGGGGCCGAGAGACCCAGTACTTC
- TRBJ2-5 TRBV29-1 - 13 CSVESRVGETQYF TGCAGCGTTGAAAGCAGGGTCGGGGAGACCCAGTACTTC
- TRBJ2-3 TRBV7-9 - 14 CASSPRGAVNTQYF TGTGCCAGCAGCCCCCGCGGGGCCGTTAATACGCAGTATTTT
- TRBJ2-5 TRBV30 - 13 CARKPFNTETQYF TGTGCCAGAAAACCCTTTAATACAGAGACCCAGTACTTC
few TRBJ2-1 TRBV18 - 15 CASSPRQGSHNEQFF TGTGCCAGCTCACCGAGGCAGGGGTCCCACAATGAGCAGTTCTTC
- TRBJ1-1 TRBV6-1 - 14 CASIAGGGDTEAFF TGTGCCAGCATAGCTGGCGGGGGTGACACTGAAGCTTTCTTT
- TRBJ1-1 TRBV19 - 17 CASTTPGHLSGRTEAFF TGTGCCAGTACCACACCGGGACACCTGAGTGGGCGTACTGAAGCTTTCTTT
- TRBJ1-6 TRBV4-3 TRBD1 15 CASSQDRSWVVPLHF TGCGCCAGCAGCCAGGACAGGTCGTGGGTTGTACCCCTCCACTTT
few TRBJ2-7 TRBV7-2 TRBD2 15 CASSFRTSGRDEQYF TGTGCCAGCAGCTTTCGGACTAGCGGGAGGGACGAGCAGTACTTC
- TRBJ2-1 TRBV20-1 TRBD2 16 CSARVGLAGTYNEQFF TGCAGTGCTAGAGTAGGGCTAGCGGGAACCTACAATGAGCAGTTCTTC
few TRBJ2-5 TRBV5-1 - 14 CASSLGTLGETQYF TGCGCCAGCAGCTTAGGGACCCTCGGGGAGACCCAGTACTTC
many TRBJ2-3 TRBV5-1 TRBD2 19 CASSLRLAGARILGDTQYF TGCGCCAGCAGCTTGCGACTAGCGGGAGCCCGAATTTTAGGAGATACGCAGTATTTT
many TRBJ2-7 TRBV7-9 TRBD2 16 CASSLSGGGSSYEQYF TGTGCCAGCAGCCTCTCGGGAGGCGGGAGCTCCTACGAGCAGTACTTC
many TRBJ2-6 TRBV7-2 TRBD2 15 CASSTSGTGANVLTF TGTGCCAGCAGCACTAGCGGGACTGGGGCCAACGTCCTGACTTTC
few TRBJ2-5 TRBV4-3 - 16 CASSRKTVTGQETQYF TGCGCCAGCAGCCGCAAGACGGTGACAGGCCAAGAGACCCAGTACTTC
many TRBJ2-7 TRBV7-2 - 16 CASSLENRVGSREQYF TGTGCCAGCAGCTTGGAGAACAGGGTGGGGTCGCGGGAGCAGTACTTC
many TRBJ2-5 TRBV7-2 TRBD2 14 CASSLAGGPETQYF TGTGCCAGCAGCTTAGCGGGAGGGCCTGAGACCCAGTACTTC
many TRBJ1-2 TRBV3-1 - 11 CASSRSSGYTF TGTGCCAGCAGCCGATCTTCCGGCTACACCTTC
few TRBJ2-7 TRBV12-3/TRBV12-4 - 13 CASSTGAVYEQYF TGTGCCAGCAGTACCGGGGCCGTATACGAGCAGTACTTC
few TRBJ1-3 TRBV7-2 - 16 CASSLRRLSSGNTIYF TGTGCCAGCAGCTTAAGACGGCTCAGCTCTGGAAACACCATATATTTT
- TRBJ2-1 TRBV29-1 - 15 CSVDGNEGSYNEQFF TGCAGCGTTGACGGGAACGAGGGCTCCTACAATGAGCAGTTCTTC
many TRBJ2-2 TRBV29-1 - 12 CSVRGGTGELFF TGCAGCGTGCGAGGGGGGACCGGGGAGCTGTTTTTT
few TRBJ2-7 TRBV27 - 13 CASSPLGAHEQYF TGTGCCAGCAGTCCGCTAGGGGCTCACGAGCAGTACTTC